This TCR beta chain was sequenced in a study of shared clonotypes between healthy human individuals. The CDR3 length is 17 residues. Germline V gives CDR1 ENHRY, CDR2 SYGVKD. Losses at the gene ends were 6 bases for V and 2 bases for J; bases not matched to a gene: 9. Broader study findings: Sharing across a handful of donors was seen in approximately 5.2% of naive CD4 clonotypes.

About 30,000 T cell genomes, or roughly 180 ng DNA, went into the sorted-subset replicate PCRs. Only in-frame clones appear in the TCRdb table, and some are missing; sequencing was by immunoSEQ multiplex PCR. Of millions of clones listed, roughly 92% are singletons. Note on this clone: Its antigen remains unknown.

The receptor was derived from a man between 18 and 29 years old in good health. The sequenced sample consisted of naive CD4+ T cells sorted from blood. Subset defined: CD45RA+ positively selected. J is TRBJ2-3 and V is TRBV10-3; 12 bases agree with TRBD1. CDR3 loop: CAISRGTGQGATDTQYF. The CDR3 bases are TGTGCCATCAGCCGGGGGACGGGACAGGGGGCCACAGATACGCAGTATTTT.